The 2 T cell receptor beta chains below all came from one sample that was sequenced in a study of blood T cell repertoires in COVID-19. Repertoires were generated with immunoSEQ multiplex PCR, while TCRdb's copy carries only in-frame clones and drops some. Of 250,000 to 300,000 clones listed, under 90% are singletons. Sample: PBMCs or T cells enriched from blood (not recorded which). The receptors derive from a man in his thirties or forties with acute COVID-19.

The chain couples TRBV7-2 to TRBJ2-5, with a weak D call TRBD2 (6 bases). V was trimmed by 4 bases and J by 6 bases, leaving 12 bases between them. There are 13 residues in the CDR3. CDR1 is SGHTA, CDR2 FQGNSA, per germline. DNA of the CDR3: TGTGCCAGCAGCTCAGGTGGGAGGAAGACCCAGTACTTC. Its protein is CASSSGGRKTQYF.

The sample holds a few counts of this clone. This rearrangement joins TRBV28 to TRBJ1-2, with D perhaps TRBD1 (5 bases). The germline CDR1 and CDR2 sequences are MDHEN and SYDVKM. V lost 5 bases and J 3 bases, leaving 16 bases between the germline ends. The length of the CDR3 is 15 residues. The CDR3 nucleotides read TGTGCCAGCAGTCCATGGGTTGGGGGGGACTATGGCTACACCTTC. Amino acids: CASSPWVGGDYGYTF.